The present T cell receptor (beta chain) was sequenced within a study of cytomegalovirus exposure and HLA in healthy donors. The donors were members of the validation cohort comprising over a hundred subjects, separate from the approximately 630-subject first cohort. Unmatched junction bases numbered 8, after V lost 0 bases and J lost 10 bases. This CDR3 contains 15 residues. Germline V lookup: CDR1 SQVTM, CDR2 ANQGSEA. With respect to this clone: Its antigen remains unidentified.

General study points: According to a subsequent analysis, TCR clusters from the first cohort were inclined to appear together in the roughly 110 validation repertoires. Most TCR sequences were uncommon, yet certain public TCRs appeared in many donors. Testing in vitro showed three CMV-associated chains specific for CMV antigens.

Clones were read by immunoSEQ multiplex PCR, and TCRdb kept only the in-frame ones, dropping some. This sample has fewer than 120,000 clones, with around 90% found just once. The specimen was PBMCs. The TCR was taken from a woman between 18 and 30 years old in good health and CMV-seronegative. The rearrangement joins TRBV29-1 to TRBJ1-6; the match to TRBD1 covers 8 bases. Here the CDR3 reads CSVEDPPGGDSPLHF. CDR3 nucleotide sequence: TGCAGCGTTGAAGATCCGCCAGGGGGCGACTCACCCCTCCACTTT. Using reference TRBV29-1 and TRBJ1-6 for the parts outside the CDR3, the full variable domain is SAVISQKPSRDICQRGTSLTIQCQVDSQVTMMFWYRQQPGQSLTLIATANQGSEATYESGFVIDKFPISRPNLTFSTLTVSNMSPEDSSIYLCSVEDPPGGDSPLHFGNGTRLTVT.